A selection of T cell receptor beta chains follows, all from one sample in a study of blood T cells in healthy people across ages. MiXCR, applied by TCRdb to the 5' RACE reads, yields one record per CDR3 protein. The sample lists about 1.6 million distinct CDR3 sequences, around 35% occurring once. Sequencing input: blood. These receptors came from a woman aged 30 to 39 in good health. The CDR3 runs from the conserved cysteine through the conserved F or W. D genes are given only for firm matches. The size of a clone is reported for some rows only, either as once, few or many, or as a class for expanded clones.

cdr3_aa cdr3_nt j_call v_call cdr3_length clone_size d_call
CSASLREPNEQFF TGCAGTGCTAGTTTACGGGAGCCCAATGAGCAGTTCTTC TRBJ2-1 TRBV20-1 13 . .
CASSQEKLVAEQYF TGTGCCAGCAGCCAAGAGAAGCTGGTTGCCGAGCAGTACTTC TRBJ2-7 TRBV4-2 14 . .
CASSVAGVNTEAFF TGCGCCAGCAGTGTGGCAGGAGTGAACACTGAAGCTTTCTTT TRBJ1-1 TRBV9 14 . .
CASSVAWLAGATDTQYF TGTGCCAGCAGCGTAGCGTGGCTAGCGGGAGCCACAGATACGCAGTATTTT TRBJ2-3 TRBV9 17 . TRBD2
CASSLLSGPRSEKLFF TGTGCCAGCAGTTTATTGTCAGGGCCCAGGAGTGAAAAACTGTTTTTT TRBJ1-4 TRBV27 16 . .
CASSVEGRSTEAFF TGTGCCAGCAGTGTTGAGGGGAGGAGCACTGAAGCTTTCTTT TRBJ1-1 TRBV2 14 . .
CASSQEGRSHSHNEQFF TGCGCCAGCAGCCAGGAAGGACGGAGTCACTCCCACAATGAGCAGTTCTTC TRBJ2-1 TRBV4-1 17 . .
CSAPDIHEQYF TGCAGTGCCCCGGACATCCACGAGCAGTACTTC TRBJ2-7 TRBV20-1 11 many .
CASSLLAHGTANYGYTF TGTGCCAGCAGCTTGTTGGCTCATGGGACAGCCAACTATGGCTACACCTTC TRBJ1-2 TRBV11-2 17 . TRBD1
CASSRQPYQETQYF TGTGCCAGCAGCCGACAGCCGTACCAAGAGACCCAGTACTTC TRBJ2-5 TRBV3-1 14 few .
CSAPTGSMNTEAFF TGCAGTGCCCCGACGGGTTCCATGAACACTGAAGCTTTCTTT TRBJ1-1 TRBV20-1 14 . .
CASSVMGTGGTEAFF TGTGCCAGCAGTGTAATGGGGACAGGGGGAACTGAAGCTTTCTTT TRBJ1-1 TRBV25-1 15 . TRBD1
CASSPSSGEQYF TGTGCCAGCTCACCTTCTAGTGGAGAGCAGTACTTC TRBJ2-7 TRBV18 12 . .
CASSRTRTTTNEKLFF TGTGCCAGCAGTAGGACCAGGACGACAACTAATGAAAAACTGTTTTTT TRBJ1-4 TRBV3-1 16 . .
CASSLGDRRPNYGYTF TGCGCCAGCAGCTTGGGGGACAGGCGGCCTAACTATGGCTACACCTTC TRBJ1-2 TRBV5-1 16 . TRBD1
CSATGRDRASEQFF TGCAGTGCTACAGGACGGGACAGGGCATCTGAGCAGTTCTTC TRBJ2-1 TRBV20-1 14 . TRBD1
CALTPWGHEKLFF TGTGCCTTGACTCCTTGGGGGCATGAAAAACTGTTTTTT TRBJ1-4 TRBV30 13 . .
CASSAYLNEQFF TGTGCCAGCTCCGCCTACCTCAATGAGCAGTTCTTC TRBJ2-1 TRBV18 12 . .
CASSQGYRPQHF TGTGCCAGCAGCCAAGGGTATCGGCCCCAGCATTTT TRBJ1-5 TRBV6-2/TRBV6-3 12 . .
CASNPAFYNEQFF TGTGCCAGCAATCCGGCTTTCTACAATGAGCAGTTCTTC TRBJ2-1 TRBV2 13 . .
CASSLAGGNEQYF TGTGCCAGCAGTTTAGCAGGGGGTAACGAGCAGTACTTC TRBJ2-7 TRBV11-2 13 many TRBD1
CASSMGGGQPQHF TGTGCCAGCAGCATGGGGGGGGGTCAGCCCCAGCATTTT TRBJ1-5 TRBV7-2 13 many .
CATSRDLPERDSLNLDTQYF TGTGCTACCAGCAGAGATCTGCCCGAGCGGGACAGTCTGAATTTGGATACGCAGTATTTT TRBJ2-3 TRBV15 20 few .
CAGSLEGIYPDTQYF TGTGCCGGCAGCTTGGAGGGGATCTACCCAGATACGCAGTATTTT TRBJ2-3 TRBV5-6 15 . .
CASSPGLAEQETQYF TGTGCCAGCAGCCCAGGACTAGCAGAGCAAGAGACCCAGTACTTC TRBJ2-5 TRBV3-1 15 few TRBD2
CSADSSMNTEAFF TGCAGTGCCGACAGTTCCATGAACACTGAAGCTTTCTTT TRBJ1-1 TRBV20-1 13 . .
CASSPWGGNYNEQFF TGTGCCAGCAGCCCTTGGGGGGGAAACTACAATGAGCAGTTCTTC TRBJ2-1 TRBV9 15 . TRBD2
CSAQKGQVSNQPQHF TGCAGTGCCCAAAAGGGCCAGGTTAGCAATCAGCCCCAGCATTTT TRBJ1-5 TRBV20-1 15 . .
CASSPRQARIEQYF TGTGCCAGCAGCCCGCGACAGGCTCGGATCGAGCAGTACTTC TRBJ2-7 TRBV13 14 . .
CASSLRGTGSTDTQYF TGTGCCAGCAGCTTAAGGGGGACAGGGAGCACAGATACGCAGTATTTT TRBJ2-3 TRBV7-2 16 . TRBD1
CAISERLVGDPARETQYF TGTGCCATCAGCGAACGACTAGTGGGAGATCCAGCACGGGAGACCCAGTACTTC TRBJ2-5 TRBV10-3 18 . .
CSARWLSYEQYF TGCAGTGCAAGATGGCTCTCCTACGAGCAGTACTTC TRBJ2-7 TRBV20-1 12 . .
CASSSQGGDYEQYF TGTGCCAGCAGCTCACAGGGTGGGGACTACGAGCAGTACTTC TRBJ2-7 TRBV5-6 14 many .
CSVEGNGPEAFF TGCAGCGTGGAAGGAAACGGACCTGAAGCTTTCTTT TRBJ1-1 TRBV29-1 12 few .
CASSLTGRGGSYEQYF TGTGCCAGCAGTTTAACAGGGAGAGGGGGCTCCTACGAGCAGTACTTC TRBJ2-7 TRBV27 16 many .
CATSAGRGYEQYF TGCGCCACCTCAGCGGGACGAGGCTACGAGCAGTACTTC TRBJ2-7 TRBV4-1 13 . TRBD2
CAWNREVFYEQYF TGTGCCTGGAATCGGGAGGTCTTTTACGAGCAGTACTTC TRBJ2-7 TRBV30 13 . TRBD2
CSARDTTSGRNLYQETQYF TGCAGTGCTAGAGATACTACTAGCGGGAGAAACCTGTACCAAGAGACCCAGTACTTC TRBJ2-5 TRBV20-1 19 few TRBD2
CASSIIRASGDYNEQFF TGTGCCAGCAGTATTATCCGTGCTAGCGGTGACTACAATGAGCAGTTCTTC TRBJ2-1 TRBV7-3 17 many TRBD2
CSAGAGGLGEQFF TGCAGTGCTGGAGCGGGAGGATTGGGTGAGCAGTTCTTC TRBJ2-1 TRBV20-1 13 . TRBD2
CASRGGQRMNTEAFF TGCGCCAGCAGAGGGGGACAGAGGATGAACACTGAAGCTTTCTTT TRBJ1-1 TRBV10-2 15 . TRBD1
CASSFVAPNEQFF TGTGCCAGCAGCTTTGTCGCCCCCAATGAGCAGTTCTTC TRBJ2-1 TRBV7-2 13 . .
CSVEGRGSGANVLTF TGCAGCGTTGAAGGCCGGGGCTCTGGGGCCAACGTCCTGACTTTC TRBJ2-6 TRBV29-1 15 few .
CASSLSAGVDTQYF TGTGCCAGCAGTTTATCGGCGGGGGTAGATACGCAGTATTTT TRBJ2-3 TRBV7-9 14 once TRBD2
CASSLTNQETQYF TGCGCCAGCAGCCTAACTAACCAAGAGACCCAGTACTTC TRBJ2-5 TRBV4-1 13 many .
CATLAGTGAYNEQFF TGTGCCACCCTCGCCGGGACAGGGGCGTACAATGAGCAGTTCTTC TRBJ2-1 TRBV19 15 . TRBD1